This TCR beta chain emerged from a study of blood T cell repertoires in COVID-19. Turning to the study itself: Researchers got acute and convalescent COVID-19 samples from the United States, Italy and Spain. Sources were T cells, B-cell-depleted T cells, or PBMCs; the material itself was cDNA or gDNA.

Original processing methods: Amplification of reference gene primers provided the estimated nucleated cell counts. Sequencing was performed with immunoSEQ multiplex PCR; in TCRdb, only in-frame clones are kept and a portion is missing. That table supplies the V and J calls and clone size; D and trimming were determined from the DNA. The data show 250,000 or so clones, roughly nine tenths seen once. The sample taken for sequencing was peripheral blood. The clonotype comes from a middle-aged man with active or convalescent COVID-19.

The CDR3: CASSPQEEANYGYTF. For the CDR3, the DNA is TGTGCCAGCTCACCACAGGAGGAGGCGAACTATGGCTACACCTTC. The V call is TRBV18, the J call TRBJ1-2; the D is unclear. Germline V gene lookup returns CDR1 KGHSH and CDR2 LQKENI. CDR3 size: 15 residues. V gave up 1 base and J gave up 2 bases, with 11 bases separating them.